This is a list of T cell receptor beta chains from one sample in a study of T-cell reconstitution after alpha-beta-depleted transplantation in children. MiXCR, run by TCRdb on the PCR reads, gives a single entry per CDR3 protein. The sample lists fewer than 200,000 distinct CDR3 sequences, approximately 7% occurring once. The sample was PBMCs from the stem cell graft donor, taken from the stem cell graft. The receptors shown here come from a human donor who donated a stem cell graft to a child with Wiskott-Aldrich syndrome. The CDR3 runs from the conserved cysteine through the conserved F or W. D genes are given only for firm matches. Clone size appears in some rows only: once, few, many, or a class for an expanded clone.

TRBJ2-5 TRBV12-3/TRBV12-4 many . CASTPRSGGAKGETQYF TGTGCCAGCACCCCCAGGTCGGGGGGCGCGAAGGGGGAGACCCAGTACTTC
TRBJ1-2 TRBV24-1 few . CATSDLNGVYGYTF TGTGCCACCAGTGATTTGAACGGAGTCTATGGCTACACCTTC
TRBJ2-1 TRBV20-1 many . CSARPLGAASYNEQFF TGCAGTGCTAGACCGCTCGGAGCGGCATCCTACAATGAGCAGTTCTTC
TRBJ2-3 TRBV15 many TRBD2 CATSRGQGGTDTQYF TGTGCCACCAGCAGAGGGCAGGGAGGGACAGATACGCAGTATTTT
TRBJ2-5 TRBV7-9 many TRBD2 CASRHASGGRQETQYF TGTGCCAGCAGACATGCTAGCGGGGGGCGTCAAGAGACCCAGTACTTC
TRBJ1-2 TRBV12-3/TRBV12-4 many TRBD1 CASRPGPGQGAPGYTF TGTGCCAGCAGGCCGGGGCCGGGACAGGGGGCGCCTGGCTACACCTTC
TRBJ2-7 TRBV23-1 . TRBD2 CASSQSKGGSYEQYF TGCGCCAGCAGTCAATCGAAGGGAGGGTCCTACGAGCAGTACTTC
TRBJ2-1 TRBV12-3/TRBV12-4 many TRBD2 CASSPGLAAPILEQFF TGTGCCAGCAGTCCGGGACTAGCTGCCCCGATTCTTGAGCAGTTCTTC
TRBJ1-1 TRBV10-2 many . CASSPGQIPFF TGCGCCAGCAGCCCGGGACAAATTCCTTTCTTT
TRBJ2-1 TRBV5-1 many TRBD2 CASSYGGGANEQFF TGCGCCAGCAGTTATGGCGGGGGGGCCAATGAGCAGTTCTTC
TRBJ1-2 TRBV15 many . CATSRDRYQSYGYTF TGTGCCACCAGCAGAGATCGGTACCAGTCCTATGGCTACACCTTC
TRBJ2-1 TRBV29-1 many . CSVEYRNEQFF TGCAGCGTTGAATACCGGAATGAGCAGTTCTTC
TRBJ1-2 TRBV27 many TRBD1 CASSLLGQGHGYTF TGTGCCAGCAGTTTATTGGGACAGGGGCATGGCTACACCTTC
TRBJ2-7 TRBV30 . . CAWGALYEQYF TGTGCCTGGGGGGCCCTCTACGAGCAGTACTTC
TRBJ2-1 TRBV6-4 many . CASSLDLGEQFF TGTGCCAGCAGTCTGGATTTGGGTGAGCAGTTCTTC
TRBJ2-3 TRBV11-3 many . CASTRRISTDTQYF TGTGCCAGCACCCGACGGATTAGCACAGATACGCAGTATTTT
TRBJ2-7 TRBV18 . . CASSHGIALDEQYF TGTGCCAGCTCACACGGAATAGCGCTGGACGAGCAGTACTTC
TRBJ1-2 TRBV7-2 many . CASSLVFKGRFYGYTF TGTGCCAGCAGCTTAGTCTTTAAAGGACGGTTCTATGGCTACACCTTC
TRBJ2-1 TRBV29-1 many . CSARLKSSYNEQFF TGCAGCGCCAGACTTAAAAGCTCCTACAATGAGCAGTTCTTC
TRBJ1-2 TRBV12-3/TRBV12-4 many TRBD1 CASSFGQGGYGYTF TGTGCCAGCAGTTTTGGGCAGGGGGGCTATGGCTACACCTTC
TRBJ1-1 TRBV7-6 many . CASSQEEFENTEAFF TGTGCCAGCAGCCAAGAAGAGTTTGAGAACACTGAAGCTTTCTTT
TRBJ2-5 TRBV6-5 many TRBD2 CASSYSGLAGGTQETQYF TGTGCCAGCAGTTACTCCGGGCTAGCGGGGGGGACACAAGAGACCCAGTACTTC
TRBJ2-1 TRBV5-6 many . CASSLGGVSYNEQFF TGTGCCAGCAGCTTGGGGGGGGTATCCTACAATGAGCAGTTCTTC
TRBJ2-1 TRBV7-9 many . CASSLKLGSYNEQFF TGTGCCAGCAGCTTGAAACTTGGCTCCTACAATGAGCAGTTCTTC
TRBJ1-6 TRBV5-6 many . CASSLAGTGNSPLHF TGTGCCAGCAGCTTGGCCGGGACGGGAAATTCACCCCTCCACTTT
TRBJ2-7 TRBV20-1 many TRBD1 CSATPTGIYEQYF TGCAGTGCAACACCGACAGGGATCTACGAGCAGTACTTC
TRBJ2-1 TRBV5-1 . TRBD1 CASSLVGRDSYNGQFF TGCGCCAGCAGCTTGGTGGGTCGGGACAGTTACAATGGGCAGTTCTTC
TRBJ2-1 TRBV28 many . CASTSYGVRNEQFF TGTGCCAGTACGAGCTACGGGGTTCGTAATGAGCAGTTCTTC
TRBJ2-3 TRBV6-1 many TRBD1 CASSDGRGITDTQYF TGTGCCAGCAGTGATGGCAGGGGGATCACAGATACGCAGTATTTT
TRBJ1-4 TRBV25-1 many . CASISGGAGEKLFF TGTGCCAGCATCAGCGGAGGGGCGGGGGAAAAACTGTTTTTT
TRBJ2-7 TRBV5-1 few TRBD1 CASSLVGQLYEQYF TGCGCCAGCAGCTTGGTGGGACAGCTCTACGAGCAGTACTTC
TRBJ1-1 TRBV7-9 . . CGSQGYTEAFF TGTGGCAGCCAGGGGTACACTGAAGCTTTCTTT
TRBJ2-7 TRBV4-2 many . CASSQVPGAEQYF TGTGCCAGCAGCCAAGTACCGGGGGCCGAGCAGTACTTC
TRBJ1-5 TRBV12-3/TRBV12-4 many TRBD1 CASSADGGTGRHF TGTGCCAGCAGTGCTGATGGTGGGACAGGACGGCATTTT
TRBJ1-5 TRBV3-1 few . CASSQGSWGGPQHF TGTGCCAGCAGCCAGGGCAGCTGGGGTGGGCCCCAGCATTTT
TRBJ2-7 TRBV7-2 . . CASSLDRQTPYEQYF TGTGCCAGCAGCTTAGACAGGCAGACTCCCTACGAGCAGTACTTC
TRBJ2-3 TRBV7-2 many . CASSLAQSTDTQYF TGTGCCAGCAGCTTAGCACAGAGCACAGATACGCAGTATTTT
TRBJ2-4 TRBV4-3 many . CASSQGGGGWVDIQYF TGCGCCAGCAGCCAAGGGGGAGGAGGGTGGGTTGACATTCAGTACTTC
TRBJ1-4 TRBV18 many . CASSPSGLELFF TGTGCCAGCTCACCGTCGGGCCTTGAACTGTTTTTT
TRBJ2-4 TRBV18 many . CASSPSSGVNIQYF TGTGCCAGCTCACCAAGCAGTGGGGTCAACATTCAGTACTTC
TRBJ1-2 TRBV9 many TRBD1 CASSVAGGTDYGYTF TGTGCCAGCAGCGTTGCAGGGGGCACGGACTATGGCTACACCTTC
TRBJ2-3 TRBV5-1 few TRBD2 CASIRGGSTDTQYF TGCGCTTCGATCCGGGGGGGAAGCACAGATACGCAGTATTTT
TRBJ2-7 TRBV7-2 many TRBD1 CASSLGLGQTYEQYF TGTGCCAGCAGCTTAGGCTTGGGACAGACCTACGAGCAGTACTTC
TRBJ2-2 TRBV4-2 many TRBD1 CASSTDRDYTGELFF TGTGCCAGCAGCACGGACAGGGATTACACCGGGGAGCTGTTTTTT
TRBJ2-1 TRBV6-2/TRBV6-3 . . CASSPGRAIYNEQFF TGTGCCAGCAGTCCGGGCCGAGCTATCTACAATGAGCAGTTCTTC
TRBJ2-7 TRBV29-1 many . CSVDFGAGVYEQYF TGCAGCGTTGATTTCGGGGCAGGGGTGTACGAGCAGTACTTC